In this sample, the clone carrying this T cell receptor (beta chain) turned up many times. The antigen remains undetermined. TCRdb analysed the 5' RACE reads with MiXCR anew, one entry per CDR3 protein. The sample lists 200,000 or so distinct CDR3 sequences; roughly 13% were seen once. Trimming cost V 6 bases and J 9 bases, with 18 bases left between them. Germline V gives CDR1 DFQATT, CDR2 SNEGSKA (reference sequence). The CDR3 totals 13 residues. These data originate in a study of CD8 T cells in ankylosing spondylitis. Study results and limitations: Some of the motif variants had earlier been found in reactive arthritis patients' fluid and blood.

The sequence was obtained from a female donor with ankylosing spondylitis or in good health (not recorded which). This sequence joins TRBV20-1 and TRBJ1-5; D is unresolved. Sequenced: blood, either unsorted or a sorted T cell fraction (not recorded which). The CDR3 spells CSARTGSSVPQHF. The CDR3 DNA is TGCAGTGCCCGGACGGGCTCCTCTGTGCCCCAGCATTTT.